This entry lists 8 T cell receptor beta chains sequenced from one sample in a study of metastatic and nonmetastatic thyroid tumors. MiXCR reprocessed the PCR reads for TCRdb. Of some 28,000 clones listed, roughly 20% are singletons. All patients were untreated before thyroid surgery. The sequencing input was blood. These receptors came from a female donor with papillary thyroid cancer or a benign thyroid nodule (not recorded which). Some clones in this sample may be carry-over from other donors' samples.

This sequence joins TRBV6-4 and TRBJ2-2; possible D gene TRBD1, 6 bases. This CDR3 comprises 13 residues. Germline CDR1 MRHNA, CDR2 SNTAGT. V was clipped by 4 bases and J by 6 bases, with 9 bases between them. CDR3 bases: TGTGCCAGCAGTGCAGGGGTCGCCGGGGAGCTGTTTTTT. Protein product: CASSAGVAGELFF.

This chain connects TRBV6-4 to TRBJ1-6, with a tentative D call TRBD1 (5 bases). CDR1 is MRHNA, CDR2 SNTAGT, per germline. This CDR3 is 14 amino acids long. Trimming took off 8 bases at V and 2 bases at J, with 10 bases between the two ends. The CDR3 bases are TGTGCCAGCCGACAGACCCCCTATAATTCACCCCTCCACTTT. Translation gives CASRQTPYNSPLHF.

The chain has TRBV15 and TRBJ1-1, with TRBD1 matching 8 bases. Trimming removed 8 bases from V and 4 bases from J; junction bases left unmatched: 9. This CDR3 spans 14 amino acids. Germline-derived CDR1 and CDR2 are LNHNV and YYDKDF (reference sequence). CDR3 residues: CATRLIDRGTEAFF. In DNA, the CDR3 is TGTGCCACCCGACTGATTGACAGGGGCACTGAAGCTTTCTTT. The full variable domain, rest sourced from reference TRBV15 and TRBJ1-1, is DAMVIQNPRYQVTQFGKPVTLSCSQTLNHNVMYWYQQKSSQAPKLLFHYYDKDFNNEADTPDNFQSRRPNTSFCFLDIRSPGLGDTAMYLCATRLIDRGTEAFFGQGTRLTVV.

This chain joins TRBV20-1 and TRBJ1-5, with a weak D call TRBD1 (6 bases). The CDR3 spans 17 residues. V lost 1 base to trimming and J lost 1 base, with 17 bases between them. Germline values: CDR1 DFQATT, CDR2 SNEGSKA (reference sequence). CDR3 loop: CSARVAGARLSNQPQHF. The CDR3, as DNA: TGCAGTGCTAGAGTGGCGGGGGCGAGGTTGAGCAATCAGCCCCAGCATTTT.

The chain couples TRBV6-1 to TRBJ1-4, with D possibly being TRBD1 (5 bases). This CDR3 region has 15 residues. V was clipped by 4 bases and J by 6 bases, with 15 bases between them. From germline, CDR1 is MNHNS and CDR2 SASEGT. The chain's CDR3 is CASSARGHVDEKLFF. CDR3 in DNA: TGTGCCAGCAGTGCAAGGGGTCACGTCGATGAAAAACTGTTTTTT.

This chain uses TRBV10-3 with TRBJ2-7; 9 bases map to TRBD1. V lost 6 bases to trimming and J lost 5 bases; unmatched junction nucleotides: 5. CDR1 and CDR2 from the germline V gene are ENHRY and SYGVKD. This CDR3 region has 13 residues. The CDR3 bases are TGTGCCATCAGGGGACAGGGCGAGGACGAGCAGTACTTC. Encoded protein: CAIRGQGEDEQYF.

Comments on this clone: One end of the junction is discordant with germline, which a read error may explain. This rearrangement joins TRBV18 to TRBJ1-2; 7 bases fit TRBD1. The CDR3 spans 15 residues. Germline CDR1 and CDR2: KGHSH and LQKENI. CDR3: CTSSPTGDMGYGYTF. CDR3 in DNA: TGTACCAGCTCACCAACAGGGGACATGGGCTACGGCTACACCTTC.

The chain is built from TRBV20-1 and TRBJ2-5; 8 nucleotides line up with TRBD1. CDR3 length equals 17 residues. Germline CDR1 DFQATT, CDR2 SNEGSKA (reference sequence). The junction had 17 bases not matched to a gene; V was cut back by 3 bases and J by 5 bases. For the CDR3, the DNA is TGCAGTGCTAGGGGTATACTTCCGCAGGGGGCAAGTGAGACCCAGTACTTC. Translation: CSARGILPQGASETQYF.